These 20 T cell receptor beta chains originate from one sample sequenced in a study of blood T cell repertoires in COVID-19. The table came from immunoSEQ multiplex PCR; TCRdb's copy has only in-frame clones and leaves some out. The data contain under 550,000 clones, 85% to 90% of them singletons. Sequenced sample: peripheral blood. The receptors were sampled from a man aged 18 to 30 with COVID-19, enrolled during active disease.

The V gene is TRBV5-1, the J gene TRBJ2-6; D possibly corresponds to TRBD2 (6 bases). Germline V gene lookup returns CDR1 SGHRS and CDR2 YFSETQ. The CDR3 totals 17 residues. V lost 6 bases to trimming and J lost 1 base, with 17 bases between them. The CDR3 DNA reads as TGCGCCAGCATTGAGAGCGGCGGGATGTCTGGGGCCAACGTCCTGACTTTC. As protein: CASIESGGMSGANVLTF.

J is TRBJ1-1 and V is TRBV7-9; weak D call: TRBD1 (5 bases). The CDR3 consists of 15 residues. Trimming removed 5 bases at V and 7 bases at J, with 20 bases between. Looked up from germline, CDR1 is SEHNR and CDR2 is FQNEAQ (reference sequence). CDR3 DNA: TGTGCCAGCAGCCAGGCAGGGAGAGAGGGACTTGAAGCTTTCTTT. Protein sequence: CASSQAGREGLEAFF. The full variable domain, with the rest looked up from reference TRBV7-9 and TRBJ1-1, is DTGVSQNPRHKITKRGQNVTFRCDPISEHNRLYWYRQTLGQGPEFLTYFQNEAQLEKSRLLSDRFSAERPKGSFSTLEIQRTEQGDSAMYLCASSQAGREGLEAFFGQGTRLTVV.

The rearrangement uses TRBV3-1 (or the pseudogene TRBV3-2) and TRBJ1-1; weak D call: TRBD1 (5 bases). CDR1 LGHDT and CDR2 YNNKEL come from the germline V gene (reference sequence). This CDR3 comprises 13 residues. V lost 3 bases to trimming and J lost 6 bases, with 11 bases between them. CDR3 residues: CASSHRADAEAFF. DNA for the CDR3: TGTGCCAGCAGCCACAGGGCCGACGCTGAAGCTTTCTTT.

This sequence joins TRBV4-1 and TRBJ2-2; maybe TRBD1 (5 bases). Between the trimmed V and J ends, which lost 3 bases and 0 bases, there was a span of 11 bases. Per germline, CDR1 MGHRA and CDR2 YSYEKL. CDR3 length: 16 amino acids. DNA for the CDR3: TGCGCCAGCAGCCAGAGACAGCTACCGAACACCGGGGAGCTGTTTTTT. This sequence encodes CASSQRQLPNTGELFF.

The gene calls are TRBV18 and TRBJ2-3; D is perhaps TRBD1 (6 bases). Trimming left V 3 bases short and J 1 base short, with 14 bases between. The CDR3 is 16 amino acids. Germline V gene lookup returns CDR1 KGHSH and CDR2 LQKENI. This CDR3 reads CASSPKNRVGTDTQYF. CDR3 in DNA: TGTGCCAGCTCACCTAAAAACAGGGTTGGCACAGATACGCAGTATTTT.

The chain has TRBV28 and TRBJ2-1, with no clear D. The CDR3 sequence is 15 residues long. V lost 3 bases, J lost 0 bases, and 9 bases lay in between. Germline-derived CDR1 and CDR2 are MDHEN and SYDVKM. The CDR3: CASSFKQNSYNEQFF. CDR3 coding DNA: TGTGCCAGCAGTTTCAAACAAAACTCCTACAATGAGCAGTTCTTC.

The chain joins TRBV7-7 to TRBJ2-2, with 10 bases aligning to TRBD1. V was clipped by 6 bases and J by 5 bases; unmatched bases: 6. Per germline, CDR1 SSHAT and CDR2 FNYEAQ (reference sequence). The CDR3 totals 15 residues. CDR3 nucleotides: TGTGCCAGCAGTCGACAGGGGGCGAGGACCGGGGAGCTGTTTTTT. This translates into CASSRQGARTGELFF.

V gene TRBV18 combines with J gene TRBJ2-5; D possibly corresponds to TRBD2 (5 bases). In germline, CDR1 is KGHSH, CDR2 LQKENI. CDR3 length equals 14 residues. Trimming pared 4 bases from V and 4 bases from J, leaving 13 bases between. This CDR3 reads CASSRTEATETQYF. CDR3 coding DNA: TGTGCCAGCTCACGGACTGAAGCAACAGAGACCCAGTACTTC. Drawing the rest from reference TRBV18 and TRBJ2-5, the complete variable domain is NAGVMQNPRHLVRRRGQEARLRCSPMKGHSHVYWYRQLPEEGLKFMVYLQKENIIDESGMPKERFSAEFPKEGPSILRIQQVVRGDSAAYFCASSRTEATETQYFGPGTRLLVL.

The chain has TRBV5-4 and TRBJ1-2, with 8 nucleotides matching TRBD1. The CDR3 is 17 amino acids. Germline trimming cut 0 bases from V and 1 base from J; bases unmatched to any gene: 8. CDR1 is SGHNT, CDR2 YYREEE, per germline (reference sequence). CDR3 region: CASSLVGQGALNYGYTF. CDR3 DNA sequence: TGTGCCAGCAGCTTGGTAGGACAGGGTGCTCTTAACTATGGCTACACCTTC.

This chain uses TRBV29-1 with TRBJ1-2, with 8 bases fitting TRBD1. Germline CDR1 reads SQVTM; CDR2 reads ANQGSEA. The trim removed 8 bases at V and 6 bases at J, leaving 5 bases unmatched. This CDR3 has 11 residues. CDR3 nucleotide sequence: TGCAGCATCGACAGGGGAGATGGCTACACCTTC. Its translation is CSIDRGDGYTF.

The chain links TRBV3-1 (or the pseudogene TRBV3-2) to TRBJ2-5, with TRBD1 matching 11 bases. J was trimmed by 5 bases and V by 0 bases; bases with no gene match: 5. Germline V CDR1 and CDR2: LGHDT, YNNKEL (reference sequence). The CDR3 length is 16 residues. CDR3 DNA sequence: TGTGCCAGCAGCCAAGAAGGACAGGGGGCTTGGGAGACCCAGTACTTC. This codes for CASSQEGQGAWETQYF.

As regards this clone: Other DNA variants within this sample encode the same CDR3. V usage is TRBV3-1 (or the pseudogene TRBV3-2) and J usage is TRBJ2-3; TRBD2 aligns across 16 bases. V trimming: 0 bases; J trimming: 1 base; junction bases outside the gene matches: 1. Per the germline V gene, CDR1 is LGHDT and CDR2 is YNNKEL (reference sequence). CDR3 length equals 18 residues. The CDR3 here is CASSQEGLAGGGTDTQYF. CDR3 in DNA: TGTGCCAGCAGCCAAGAGGGACTAGCGGGGGGGGGCACAGATACGCAGTATTTT.

This CDR3 is CASTKGWTAYNSPLHF. CDR3 in DNA: TGTGCCAGCACCAAAGGGTGGACAGCCTATAATTCACCCCTCCACTTT. This chain links TRBV2 with TRBJ1-6; tentative D call: TRBD1 (6 bases). V was cut by 7 bases and J by 2 bases, with 15 bases left in between. This CDR3 region has 16 residues. Germline values: CDR1 SNHLY, CDR2 FYNNEI. The full variable domain, rest sourced from reference TRBV2 and TRBJ1-6, is EPEVTQTPSHQVTQMGQEVILRCVPISNHLYFYWYRQILGQKVEFLVSFYNNEISEKSEIFDDQFSVERPDGSNFTLKIRSTKLEDSAMYFCASTKGWTAYNSPLHFGNGTRLTVT.

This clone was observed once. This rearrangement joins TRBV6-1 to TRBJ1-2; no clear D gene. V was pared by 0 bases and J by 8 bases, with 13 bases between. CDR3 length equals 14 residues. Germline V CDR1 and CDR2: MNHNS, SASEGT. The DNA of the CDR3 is TGTGCCAGCAGTGAAGCGGGGAGGGAGGGCGGCTACACCTTC. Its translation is CASSEAGREGGYTF.

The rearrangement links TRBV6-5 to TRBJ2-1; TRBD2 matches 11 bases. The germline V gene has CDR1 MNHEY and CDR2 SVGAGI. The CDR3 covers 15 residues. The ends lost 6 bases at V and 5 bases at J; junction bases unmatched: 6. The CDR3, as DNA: TGTGCCAGCAGATCTAGCGGGGGGACGCACAATGAGCAGTTCTTC. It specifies CASRSSGGTHNEQFF.

The DNA of the CDR3 is TGTGCCATCTCGACTAGCGGGGGGGCCTACGAGCAGTACTTC. As protein: CAISTSGGAYEQYF. J is TRBJ2-7 and V is TRBV10-3; 14 nucleotides align to TRBD2. The CDR3 runs to 14 residues. The V and J ends lost 8 bases and 2 bases, in that order; junction bases with no gene match: 2. Germline V lookup: CDR1 ENHRY, CDR2 SYGVKD.

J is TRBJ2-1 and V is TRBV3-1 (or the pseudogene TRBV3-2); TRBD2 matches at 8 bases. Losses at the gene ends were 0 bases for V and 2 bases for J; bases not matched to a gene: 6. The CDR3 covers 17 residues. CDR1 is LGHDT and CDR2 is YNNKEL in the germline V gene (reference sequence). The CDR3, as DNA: TGTGCCAGCAGCCAAGATCGAAGCGGGAGAGCCTACAATGAGCAGTTCTTC. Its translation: CASSQDRSGRAYNEQFF.

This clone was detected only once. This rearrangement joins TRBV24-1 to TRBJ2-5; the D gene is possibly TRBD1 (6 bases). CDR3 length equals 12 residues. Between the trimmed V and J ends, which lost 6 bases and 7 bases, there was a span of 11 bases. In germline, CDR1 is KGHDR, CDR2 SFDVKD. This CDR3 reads CATSTGLGTQYF. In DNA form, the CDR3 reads TGTGCCACCAGTACAGGGTTAGGGACCCAGTACTTC.

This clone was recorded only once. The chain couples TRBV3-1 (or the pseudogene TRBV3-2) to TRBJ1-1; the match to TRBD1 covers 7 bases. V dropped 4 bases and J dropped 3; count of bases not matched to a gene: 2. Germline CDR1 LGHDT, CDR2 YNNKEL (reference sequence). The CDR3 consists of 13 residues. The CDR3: CASSLGQYTEAFF. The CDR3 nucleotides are TGTGCCAGCAGCCTGGGACAGTACACTGAAGCTTTCTTT.

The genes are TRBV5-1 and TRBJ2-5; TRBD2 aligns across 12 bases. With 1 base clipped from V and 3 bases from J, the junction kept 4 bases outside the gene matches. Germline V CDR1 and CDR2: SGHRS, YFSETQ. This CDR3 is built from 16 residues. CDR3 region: CASSLSASGGEETQYF. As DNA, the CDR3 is TGCGCCAGCAGCTTGTCGGCTAGCGGGGGGGAAGAGACCCAGTACTTC.